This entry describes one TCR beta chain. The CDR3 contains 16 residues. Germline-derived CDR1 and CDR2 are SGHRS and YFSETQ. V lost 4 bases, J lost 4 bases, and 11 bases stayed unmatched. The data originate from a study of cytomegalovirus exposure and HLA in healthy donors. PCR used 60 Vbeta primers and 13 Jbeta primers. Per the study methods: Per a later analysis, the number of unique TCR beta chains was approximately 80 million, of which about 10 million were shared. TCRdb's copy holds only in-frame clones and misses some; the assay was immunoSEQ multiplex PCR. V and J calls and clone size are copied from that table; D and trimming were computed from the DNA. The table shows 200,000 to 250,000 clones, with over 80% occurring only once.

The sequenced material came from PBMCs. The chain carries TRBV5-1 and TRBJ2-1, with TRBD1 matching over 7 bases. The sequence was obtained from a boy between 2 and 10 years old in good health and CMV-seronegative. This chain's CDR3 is CASSRRDSSQYNEQFF. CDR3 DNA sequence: TGCGCCAGCAGCCGCCGGGACAGCAGCCAGTACAATGAGCAGTTCTTC.